This TCR beta chain was sequenced in a study of blood T cells in healthy people across ages. The germline gives CDR1 LNHDA, CDR2 SQIVND (reference sequence). Trimming cost V 4 bases and J 3 bases, with 13 bases left between them. The CDR3 is 14 residues long. A sample-barcoded 5' primer and a J-beta primer mix were used in a second PCR of about 7 to 11 cycles. The authors tagged each cDNA molecule using a template-switch adaptor with 12 random nucleotides. TCRdb analysed the 5' RACE reads with MiXCR anew, one entry per CDR3 protein. The sample holds about 760,000 distinct CDR3 sequences; around 25% are singletons and the top ten take more than 8.5%. Per-sample PBMC isolation yielded at least 6.5 million cells. Comment on this clonotype: The antigen remains undetermined.

Whole-study findings and limits: Possibly, changes in expanded clonotypes were confounded because donor CMV status was unknown.

These same data were also listed under a study on T cells of mothers and their children. That work adds: It was observed that no persistent microchimeric T cell clones could be detected.

This TCR derives from a boy between 10 and 17 years old in good health. Sequences were obtained from blood. J is TRBJ2-7 and V is TRBV19; unclear D gene. The CDR3 DNA follows: TGTGCCAGTAGTAGGGGTAGAGGACGCTACGAGCAGTACTTC. Its protein product is CASSRGRGRYEQYF.